Listed below are T cell receptor beta chains from one sample, sequenced in a study of cytomegalovirus exposure and HLA in healthy donors. TCRdb's table, derived via immunoSEQ multiplex PCR, lists solely in-frame clones and lacks some. The data show approximately 160,000 clones, around 79% seen once. The sample was PBMCs. The receptors were gathered from a man between 18 and 29 years old in good health and CMV-seronegative. Both conserved end residues are part of each CDR3. Fields, in order: D gene, J gene, V gene, clone size, CDR3 DNA, CDR3 protein. The D gene is left open where the match is weak. Not every row has a clone size; where given, it reads once, few, many or a size class.

>TRBD2|TRBJ2-1|TRBV2|.
TGTGCCAGCAGTGATTTTTCGGCGGGGGTCTACAATGAGCAGTTCTTC
CASSDFSAGVYNEQFF
>.|TRBJ2-1|TRBV30|.
TGTGCCTGGAGTGTACTAAGGGGGAGTTACAATGAGCAGTTCTTC
CAWSVLRGSYNEQFF
>TRBD2|TRBJ2-1|TRBV4-3|.
TGCGCCAGCAGCCAAGGGGGGGGTTGGACTAGCGGATCCTACAATGAGCAGTTCTTC
CASSQGGGWTSGSYNEQFF
>.|TRBJ2-3|TRBV19|.
TGTGCCAGTAGTGCTACCCCACTAGTGGTTATATCTGATACGCAGTATTTT
CASSATPLVVISDTQYF
>.|TRBJ1-6|TRBV9|.
TGTGCCAGCAGCGTAGCCACGGGGGTCTATAATTCACCCCTCCACTTT
CASSVATGVYNSPLHF
>.|TRBJ1-1|TRBV7-9|once
TGTGCCAGCAGCTGGAAAAAACCGGGGACTGAAGCTTTCTTT
CASSWKKPGTEAFF
>TRBD1|TRBJ2-7|TRBV18|.
TGTGCCAGCTCCCCCTCCGGGACAGGGCCTTACGAGCAGTACTTC
CASSPSGTGPYEQYF
>.|TRBJ2-5|TRBV6-5|.
TGTGCCAGCAGACGAGGACAGACTCGGGTAGAGACCCAGTACTTC
CASRRGQTRVETQYF
>TRBD2|TRBJ2-7|TRBV6-5|.
TGTGCCAGCAGTTTGTCTAGCGGGAATGACGGGCAGTACTTC
CASSLSSGNDGQYF
>.|TRBJ2-1|TRBV20-1|.
TGCAGCAACGGGGATTACAATGAGCAGTTCTTC
CSNGDYNEQFF
>TRBD2|TRBJ2-7|TRBV9|few
TGTGCCAGCAGCGTATCGGCAACCGGGACTAGCCCCTACGAGCAGTACTTC
CASSVSATGTSPYEQYF
>.|TRBJ1-5|TRBV7-2|.
TGTGCCAGCAGCTTAATGGGCCAGCCCCAGCATTTT
CASSLMGQPQHF
>.|TRBJ2-2|TRBV5-6|once
TGTGCCAGCAGCCTAGGGAACACCGGGGAGCTGTTTTTT
CASSLGNTGELFF
>.|TRBJ2-5|TRBV7-8|.
TGTGCCAGCAGCACCTTCACGTGGGGGGTAGTCAAAGAGACCCAGTACTTC
CASSTFTWGVVKETQYF
>TRBD2|TRBJ2-7|TRBV4-3|.
TGCGCCAGCAGCCAACACCTTAGCGGGAGCTCCTACGAGCAGTACTTC
CASSQHLSGSSYEQYF
>TRBD2|TRBJ2-4|TRBV10-3|.
TGTGCCATCAGTGCCGGGACTAGCGGGAGTTCCCCACTCTTCAAAAACATTCAGTACTTC
CAISAGTSGSSPLFKNIQYF
>.|TRBJ2-3|TRBV10-3|.
TGTGCCACCTTGGGGGGAGATACGCAGTATTTT
CATLGGDTQYF
>TRBD1|TRBJ1-2|TRBV9|.
TGTGCCAGCAGCCCCCGAAGGGACAGGGCCTATGGCTACACCTTC
CASSPRRDRAYGYTF
>TRBD2|TRBJ2-3|TRBV7-9|.
TGTGCCAGCAGCTTATCGGCGGGAGTGGCAGATACGCAGTATTTT
CASSLSAGVADTQYF
>TRBD2|TRBJ2-1|TRBV4-1|.
TGCGCCAGCAGCCAAGGACTAGCGCACAGCTCCTACAATGAGCAGTTCTTC
CASSQGLAHSSYNEQFF
>TRBD1|TRBJ1-5|TRBV19|.
TGTGCCAGTAGTATGGGGACAGTCTTGACCCAGCCCCAGCATTTT
CASSMGTVLTQPQHF
>.|TRBJ1-2|TRBV19|.
TGTGCCAGCCGAAACCGGGGGAGGGTGGGGCCCTATGGCTACACCTTC
CASRNRGRVGPYGYTF
>.|TRBJ2-7|TRBV27|once
TGTGCCAGCAGTTTCATCCCCAGGTTCGACGAGCAGTACTTC
CASSFIPRFDEQYF
>.|TRBJ2-7|TRBV30|.
TGTGCCTGGAGCCGCGGGTTCTACGAGCAGTACTTC
CAWSRGFYEQYF
>.|TRBJ1-4|TRBV6-1|few
TGTGCCAGCAGCCCCCGGGGGTTTGAAAAACTGTTTTTT
CASSPRGFEKLFF
>.|TRBJ1-3|TRBV7-2|.
TGTGCCAGCAGCTTAGTTCAAGGAGGTGCAGGAAACACCATATATTTT
CASSLVQGGAGNTIYF
>.|TRBJ1-4|TRBV6-1|.
TGTGCCAGCAGTGGGACAGATGAAAAACTGTTTTTT
CASSGTDEKLFF
>.|TRBJ2-4|TRBV5-1|.
TGCGCCAGCAGCTTGGCCAGGAAGGGGCGGTTCGTAGCCAAAAACATTCAGTACTTC
CASSLARKGRFVAKNIQYF
>.|TRBJ2-7|TRBV7-9|few
TGTGCCAGCAGCCCCCGAACTTCGACAGACTCCTACGAGCAGTACTTC
CASSPRTSTDSYEQYF
>.|TRBJ2-3|TRBV7-2|.
TGTGCCAGCAGCTTAGGCCCTCACTTTCGGAGCACAGATACGCAGTATTTT
CASSLGPHFRSTDTQYF
>.|TRBJ1-1|TRBV5-3|.
TGTGCCAGAAGCTTCCAGGGAAACACTGAAGCTTTCTTT
CARSFQGNTEAFF
>.|TRBJ1-5|TRBV18|.
TGTGCCAGCTCACCGCGGGGGGATAGCAATCAGCCCCAGCATTTT
CASSPRGDSNQPQHF
>.|TRBJ1-5|TRBV18|.
TGTGCCAGCTCACCAAACTCGGACAGTTCGCATCAGCCCCAGCATTTT
CASSPNSDSSHQPQHF
>TRBD1|TRBJ2-3|TRBV9|.
TGTGCCAGCAGCGCCTCTGGGACAGGAGGTCCCACAGATACGCAGTATTTT
CASSASGTGGPTDTQYF
>.|TRBJ2-3|TRBV2|.
TGTGCCAGCGTGCGCCGGGATACGCAGTATTTT
CASVRRDTQYF
>.|TRBJ1-2|TRBV5-5|.
TGTGCCAGCAGCTTTGGGGGGACTCGCTATGGCTACACCTTC
CASSFGGTRYGYTF
>.|TRBJ1-3|TRBV6-1|.
TGTGCCAGCAGTGACCGGGGACCCGGGGGCTCTGGAAACACCATATATTTT
CASSDRGPGGSGNTIYF
>TRBD1|TRBJ2-7|TRBV25-1|few
TGTGCCAGCAGTGGAAACCCAGGGACAGGGGGCTACGAGCAGTACTTC
CASSGNPGTGGYEQYF
>.|TRBJ2-3|TRBV5-1|.
TGCGCCAGCAGCTTGAACGGAGAGGGCCTTAGGATGCAGTATTTT
CASSLNGEGLRMQYF
>.|TRBJ2-7|TRBV10-3|.
TGTGCCATGGGCGGGGACCTCTACGAGCAGTACTTC
CAMGGDLYEQYF
>.|TRBJ2-3|TRBV7-2|.
TGTGCCAGCAGCTGGGGCCCAGATACGCAGTATTTT
CASSWGPDTQYF
>TRBD1|TRBJ2-7|TRBV4-3|.
TGCGCCAGCAGCCCTCGGACAGGGGCCGAGCAGTACTTC
CASSPRTGAEQYF
>TRBD1|TRBJ2-7|TRBV15|once
TGTGCCACTTCGCCGGGACAGCCCTGCGAGCAGTACTTC
CATSPGQPCEQYF
>TRBD1|TRBJ1-1|TRBV10-3|once
TGTGCCATCAGTGAAAGGGGGGACAGAGACACTGAAGCTTTCTTT
CAISERGDRDTEAFF
>TRBD1|TRBJ2-7|TRBV4-3|few
TGCGCCAGCAGCCACCGGACAGGGGCTCTCTACGAGCAGTACTTC
CASSHRTGALYEQYF
>.|TRBJ2-4|TRBV30|.
TGTGCCTCCACCAGGGATAGAGTTGACATTCAGTACTTC
CASTRDRVDIQYF
>TRBD2|TRBJ2-2|TRBV6-6|few
TGTGCCAGCAGTTACCCATTCGGCGGGAGGGCCGGGGAGCTGTTTTTT
CASSYPFGGRAGELFF
>TRBD1|TRBJ1-5|TRBV18|few
TGTGCCAGCTCAATAAATCCGGGACAGGGTGGGAATCAGCCCCAGCATTTT
CASSINPGQGGNQPQHF
>.|TRBJ1-1|TRBV19|.
TGTGCCAGTAGTAAGCCTGACAGACTGAACACTGAAGCTTTCTTT
CASSKPDRLNTEAFF
>.|TRBJ1-4|TRBV10-2|.
TGCGCCAGCAGTGAGTCTGAGGGTTTCGAAAAACTGTTTTTT
CASSESEGFEKLFF
>TRBD1|TRBJ2-3|TRBV9|.
TGTGCCAGCAGCGAGCCGGACAGGGAGTCAGGAGGTCAGTATTTT
CASSEPDRESGGQYF
>.|TRBJ2-4|TRBV5-6|.
TGTGCCAGCAGACCAGTCCGGGGTCAGTACTTC
CASRPVRGQYF
>.|TRBJ1-1|TRBV21-1|.
TGTGCCAGCAGCAATTTGGTGGGGGCAGACACTGAAGCTTTCTTT
CASSNLVGADTEAFF
>TRBD2|TRBJ2-3|TRBV28|.
TGTGCCAGCAGTCCGACTAGCGGATACACAGATACGCAGTATTTT
CASSPTSGYTDTQYF
>TRBD2|TRBJ2-7|TRBV11-2|.
TGTGCCAGCAGCTTCGCTAGCGGCCCCTACGAGCAGTACTTC
CASSFASGPYEQYF